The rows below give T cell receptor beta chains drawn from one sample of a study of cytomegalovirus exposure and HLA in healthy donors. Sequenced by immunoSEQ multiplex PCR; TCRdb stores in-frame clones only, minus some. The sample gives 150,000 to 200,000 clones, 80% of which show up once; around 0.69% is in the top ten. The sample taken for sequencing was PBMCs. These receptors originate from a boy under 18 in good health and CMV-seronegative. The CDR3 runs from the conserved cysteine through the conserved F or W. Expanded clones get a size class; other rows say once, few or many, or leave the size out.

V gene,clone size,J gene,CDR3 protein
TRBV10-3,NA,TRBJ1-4,CAIKELDNEKLFF
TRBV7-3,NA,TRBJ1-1,CASSLSPGGEAFF
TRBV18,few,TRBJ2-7,CASSPQPLAGTYEQYF
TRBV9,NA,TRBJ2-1,CASSVALASDEQFF
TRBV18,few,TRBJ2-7,CASSPQGSYEQYF
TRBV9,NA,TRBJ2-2,CASSVGRPGRSGELFF
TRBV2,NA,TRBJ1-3,CASSEGWVTFSGDTIYF
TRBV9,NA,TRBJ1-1,CASSPGTGARGNTEAFF
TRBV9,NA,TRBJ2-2,CASSGSRSGAGGSAGELFF
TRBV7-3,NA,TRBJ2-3,CASSERQGVTQYF
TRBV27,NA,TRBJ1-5,CASSLSWSGTGGYQPQHF
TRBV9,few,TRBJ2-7,CASSLTGGSYEQYF
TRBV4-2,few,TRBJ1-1,CASSQRRGTEAFF
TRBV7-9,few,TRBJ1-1,CASSFEATGGTEAFF
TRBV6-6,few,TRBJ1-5,CASSYEFYSNQPQHF
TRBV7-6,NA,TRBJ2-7,CASSKAGEGLAGMFFYEQYF
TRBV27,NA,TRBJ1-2,CATRGGLVGYTF
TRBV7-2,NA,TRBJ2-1,CASSLSSGRIPYNEQFF
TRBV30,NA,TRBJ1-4,CAWSGQTAGGSEKLFF
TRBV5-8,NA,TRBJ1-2,CASSLLSGVPYGGYTF
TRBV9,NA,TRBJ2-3,CASSVDGGAVYF
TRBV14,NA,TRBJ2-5,CASSHRGEGQYF
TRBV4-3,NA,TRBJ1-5,CASSLDGWSNQPQHF
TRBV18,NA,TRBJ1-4,CASSAGVATNEKLFF
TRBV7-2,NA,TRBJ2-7,CASSLLVYEQYF
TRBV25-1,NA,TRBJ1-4,CASSEYRGNEKLFF
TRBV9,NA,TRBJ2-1,CASSVGTSGRGSDEQFF
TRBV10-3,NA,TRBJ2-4,CAISEPGLKNIQYF
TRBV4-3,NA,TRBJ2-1,CASTPGLASYNEQFF
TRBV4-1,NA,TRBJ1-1,CASSQDSRGWAFF
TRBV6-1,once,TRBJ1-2,CAIDWRAANYGYTF
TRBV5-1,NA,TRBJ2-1,CASSLGLVNEQFF
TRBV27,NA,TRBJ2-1,CASSLGPRGNEQFF
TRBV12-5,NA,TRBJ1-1,CASGLGTGTEAFF
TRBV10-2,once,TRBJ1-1,CASRSSGNTEAFF
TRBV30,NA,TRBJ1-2,CAWSATGYYGYTF
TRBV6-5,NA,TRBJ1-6,CASSYRDRERWSPLHF
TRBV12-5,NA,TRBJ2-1,CASGKGVSYNEQFF
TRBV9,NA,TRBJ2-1,CASSVEDSSYNEQFF
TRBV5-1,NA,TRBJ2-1,CASSPGLAGWIHEQFF
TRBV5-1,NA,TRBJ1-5,CASSPSGGRWDQPQHF
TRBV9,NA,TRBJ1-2,CASSVDPATGNYGYTF
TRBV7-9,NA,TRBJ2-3,CASSLKLVETDTQYF
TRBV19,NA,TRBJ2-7,CASSFTGTGGYEQYF
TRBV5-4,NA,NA,CASSLQGEGYEQYF
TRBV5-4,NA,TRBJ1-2,CASSLWVTGNYGYTF
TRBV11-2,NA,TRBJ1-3,CASSLLAVFSGNTIYF
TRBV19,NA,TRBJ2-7,CASSEERLYEQYF
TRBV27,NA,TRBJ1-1,CASRPDRVKNTEAFF
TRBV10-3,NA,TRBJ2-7,CAISGQQKSYEQYF
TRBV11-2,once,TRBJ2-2,CASSLVSGSTGELFF
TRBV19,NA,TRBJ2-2,CASSPLKVTGETGELFF
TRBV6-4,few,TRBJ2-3,CASSTRAGGSTDTQYF
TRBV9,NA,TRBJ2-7,CASSPGGSRYEQYF